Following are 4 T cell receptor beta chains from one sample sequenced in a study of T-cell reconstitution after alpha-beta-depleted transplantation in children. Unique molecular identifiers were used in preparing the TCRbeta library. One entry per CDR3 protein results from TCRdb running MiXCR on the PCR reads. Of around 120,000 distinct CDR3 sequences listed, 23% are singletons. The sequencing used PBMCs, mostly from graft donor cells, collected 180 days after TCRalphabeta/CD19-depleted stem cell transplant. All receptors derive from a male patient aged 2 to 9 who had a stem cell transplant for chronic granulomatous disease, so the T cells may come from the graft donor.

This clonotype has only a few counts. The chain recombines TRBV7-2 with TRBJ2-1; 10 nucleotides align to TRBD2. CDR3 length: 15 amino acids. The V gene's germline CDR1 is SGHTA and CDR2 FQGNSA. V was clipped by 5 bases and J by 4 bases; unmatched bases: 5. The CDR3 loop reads CASSLSGGAYNEQFF. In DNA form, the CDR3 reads TGTGCCAGCAGCCTAAGCGGGGGGGCTTACAATGAGCAGTTCTTC.

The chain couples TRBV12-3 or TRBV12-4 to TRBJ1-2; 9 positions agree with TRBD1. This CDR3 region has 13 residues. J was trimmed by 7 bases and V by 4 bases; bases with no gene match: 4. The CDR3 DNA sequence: TGTGCCAGCAGTTCCGACAGGGGGTCTGGCTACACCTTC. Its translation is CASSSDRGSGYTF.

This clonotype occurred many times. The CDR3 coding sequence is TGCGCCAGCAGCTTGCAAGGGGGCCGCAATAATTCACCCCTCCACTTT. Protein: CASSLQGGRNNSPLHF. This chain uses TRBV5-1 with TRBJ1-6, with 7 bases matching TRBD1. This CDR3 has 16 residues. CDR1 and CDR2 from the germline V gene are SGHRS and YFSETQ. V was pared by 1 base and J by 5 bases, with 6 bases of the junction left unmatched.

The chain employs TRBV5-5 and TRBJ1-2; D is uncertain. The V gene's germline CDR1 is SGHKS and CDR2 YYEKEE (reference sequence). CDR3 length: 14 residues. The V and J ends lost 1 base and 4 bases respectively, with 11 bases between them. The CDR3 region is CASSLKQWGYGYTF. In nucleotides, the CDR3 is TGTGCCAGCAGCTTGAAACAGTGGGGCTATGGCTACACCTTC.